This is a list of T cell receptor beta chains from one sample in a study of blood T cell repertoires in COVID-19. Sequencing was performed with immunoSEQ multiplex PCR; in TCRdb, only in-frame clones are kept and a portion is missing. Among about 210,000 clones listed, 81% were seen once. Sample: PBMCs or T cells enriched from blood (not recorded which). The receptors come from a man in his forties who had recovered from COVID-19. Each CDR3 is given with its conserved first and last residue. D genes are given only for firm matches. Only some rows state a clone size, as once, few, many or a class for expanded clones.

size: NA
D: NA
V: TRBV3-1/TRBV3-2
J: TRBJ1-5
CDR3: CASSQEGRQPQHF
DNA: TGTGCCAGCAGCCAAGAGGGGCGACAGCCCCAGCATTTT

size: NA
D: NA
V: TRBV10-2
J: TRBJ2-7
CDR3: CASSLSYEQYF
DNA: TGCGCCAGCAGCCTTAGCTACGAGCAGTACTTC

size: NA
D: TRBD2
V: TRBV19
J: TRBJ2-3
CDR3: CASSIRTSGTDTQYF
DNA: TGTGCCAGTAGTATCCGGACTAGCGGAACAGATACGCAGTATTTT

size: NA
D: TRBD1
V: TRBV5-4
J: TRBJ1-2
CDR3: CASSPGQRYGYTF
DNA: TGTGCCAGCAGCCCGGGACAGAGGTATGGCTACACCTTC

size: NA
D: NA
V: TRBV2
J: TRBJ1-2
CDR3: CASSESGVGYTF
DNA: TGTGCCAGCAGCGAATCGGGAGTTGGCTACACCTTC

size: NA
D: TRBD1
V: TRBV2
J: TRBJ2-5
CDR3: CASSKTGIETQYF
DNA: TGTGCCAGCAGTAAGACAGGGATCGAGACCCAGTACTTC

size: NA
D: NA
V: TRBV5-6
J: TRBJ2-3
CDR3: CASSFRLASRADTQYF
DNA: TGTGCCAGCAGCTTTAGGTTAGCCTCGAGGGCAGATACGCAGTATTTT

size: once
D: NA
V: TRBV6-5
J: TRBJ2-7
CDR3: CASGGYGEQYF
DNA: TGTGCCAGCGGGGGGTATGGCGAGCAGTACTTC

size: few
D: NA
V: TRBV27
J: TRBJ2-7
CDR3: CASSLLGTRMYEQYF
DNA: TGTGCCAGCAGTTTATTAGGGACTCGCATGTACGAGCAGTACTTC

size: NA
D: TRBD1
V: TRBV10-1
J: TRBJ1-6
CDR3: CASSGDSNSPLHF
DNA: TGCGCCAGCAGTGGGGACAGCAATTCACCCCTCCACTTT

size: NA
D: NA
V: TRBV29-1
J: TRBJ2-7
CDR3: CSVESLSYEQYF
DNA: TGCAGCGTTGAGAGCCTCTCCTACGAGCAGTACTTC

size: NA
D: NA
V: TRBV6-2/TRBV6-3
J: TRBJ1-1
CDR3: CASSFTDNTNTEAFF
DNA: TGTGCCAGCAGTTTTACAGACAATACGAACACTGAAGCTTTCTTT

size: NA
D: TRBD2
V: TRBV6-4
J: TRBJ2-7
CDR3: CASSDGGSGISYEQYF
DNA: TGTGCCAGCAGTGACGGGGGTAGCGGGATCTCCTACGAGCAGTACTTC

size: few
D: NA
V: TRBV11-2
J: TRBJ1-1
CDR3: CASSLGGNEAFF
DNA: TGTGCCAGCAGCTTAGGAGGAAATGAAGCTTTCTTT

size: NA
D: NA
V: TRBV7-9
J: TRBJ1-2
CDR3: CASSSHTQAGYGYTF
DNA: TGTGCCAGCAGCTCGCATACACAGGCCGGGTATGGCTACACCTTC

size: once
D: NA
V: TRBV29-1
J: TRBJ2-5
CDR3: CSVVRAQETQYF
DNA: TGCAGCGTGGTGAGGGCCCAAGAGACCCAGTACTTC

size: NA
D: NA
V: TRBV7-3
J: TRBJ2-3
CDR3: CASSVGESTDTQYF
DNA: TGTGCCAGCAGCGTAGGAGAGAGCACAGATACGCAGTATTTT

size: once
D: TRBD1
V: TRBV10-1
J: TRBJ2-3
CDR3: CASSETGTGGSTQYF
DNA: TGCGCCAGCAGTGAGACCGGGACAGGAGGGAGTACGCAGTATTTT

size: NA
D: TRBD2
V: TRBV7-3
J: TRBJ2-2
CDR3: CASGRGNTGELFF
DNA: TGTGCCAGCGGGAGGGGGAACACCGGGGAGCTGTTTTTT

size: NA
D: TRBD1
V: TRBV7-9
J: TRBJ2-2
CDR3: CASSIRGQTNTGELFF
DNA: TGTGCCAGCAGTATCCGGGGACAGACCAACACCGGGGAGCTGTTTTTT

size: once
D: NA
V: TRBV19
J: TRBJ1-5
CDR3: CASSILGRYRQPQHF
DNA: TGTGCCAGTAGTATTCTTGGCAGGTACCGTCAGCCCCAGCATTTT

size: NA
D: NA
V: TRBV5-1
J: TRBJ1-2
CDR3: CASSPQITNYGYTF
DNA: TGCGCCAGCAGCCCACAGATTACTAACTATGGCTACACCTTC

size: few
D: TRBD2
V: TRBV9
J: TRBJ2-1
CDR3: CASSVGGTMTSGYNEQFF
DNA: TGTGCCAGCAGCGTAGGGGGGACCATGACTAGCGGGTACAATGAGCAGTTCTTC

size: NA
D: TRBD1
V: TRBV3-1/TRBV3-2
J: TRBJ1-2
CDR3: CASSQGQGARGYTF
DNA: TGTGCCAGCAGCCAAGGACAGGGGGCGCGAGGCTACACCTTC

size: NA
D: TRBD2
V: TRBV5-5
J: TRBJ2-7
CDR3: CASSLGGLVDYEQYF
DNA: TGTGCCAGCAGCTTGGGAGGACTAGTTGACTACGAGCAGTACTTC

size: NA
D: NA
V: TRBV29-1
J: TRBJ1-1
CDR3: CSVEARRGSNTEAFF
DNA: TGCAGCGTTGAAGCTCGGCGGGGGTCCAACACTGAAGCTTTCTTT

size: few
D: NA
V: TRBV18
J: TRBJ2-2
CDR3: CASSPSGVGNTGELFF
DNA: TGTGCCAGCTCACCTTCAGGGGTCGGGAACACCGGGGAGCTGTTTTTT